This entry features one T cell receptor beta chain sequence. The specificity of this receptor is unknown. Base qualities are missing; no much larger clone stands one base away. The CDR3, from cysteine to phenylalanine, totals 15 residues. The CDR3 DNA has 45 bases and is translated from base 1. V loses 0 bases of germline sequence and J loses 0 bases, and the interval between the two ends is 8 bases. CDR1 SGHAT and CDR2 FQNNGV were looked up in the germline V gene. Libraries were prepared through PCR. The listed sequencing device is Illumina HiSeq 4000. High-throughput sequencing was used to profile the TCR beta-chain CDR3 region of each patient. On the authors' methods: CDR3 differences across clinicopathological groups were used to build a classifier for discriminating distant-metastatic papillary thyroid cancer patients. The Shannon index was used to assess repertoire diversity, and the Morisita-Horn index was used to assess tumor-blood repertoire similarity. Using fastp at Q25 and MiXCR, TCRdb reprocessed the public reads and kept productive beta chains. The authors' filters were not applied to this entry. The sample data list roughly 9,900 clones, and approximately 30% of these were observed just once. The ten largest clones take up 10% to 13% of the sample.

This sample is drawn from a study of metastatic and nonmetastatic thyroid tumors (dated by TCRdb to the early 2020s). A note on the overall study: The researchers compared repertoires between peripheral blood samples and tumor or nodule tissue samples from patients with malignant or benign thyroid disease. Here is what the overall study found, with its caveats: TCR beta diversity was reported as significantly higher in malignant tumors than in benign nodules, in both blood and tumor samples.

No treatment had been received by any patient before thyroid surgery. The study retrospectively analysed patient clinical samples collected from the early 2010s to the late 2010s using T-cell receptor beta sequencing. The source material was tumor tissue. The rearrangement joined TRBV11-2 to TRBJ1-2, and TRBD1 may be the D gene, going by 5 matching bases. The receptor was derived from a male donor with papillary thyroid cancer or a benign thyroid nodule (not recorded which). Some clones in this sample may be carry-over from other donors' samples. The CDR3 region has the sequence CASSLDPGPNYGYTF. Here is the DNA: TGTGCCAGCAGCTTAGATCCAGGGCCTAACTATGGCTACACCTTC. The CDR3, completed at both ends by the reference TRBV11-2 and TRBJ1-2 genes, gives the full variable domain EAGVAQSPRYKIIEKRQSVAFWCNPISGHATLYWYQQILGQGPKLLIQFQNNGVVDDSQLPKDRFSAERLKGVDSTLKIQPAKLEDSAVYLCASSLDPGPNYGYTFGSGTRLTVV.